Each of the 27 T cell receptor beta chains below was sequenced from the same sample in a study of memory CD4+ T cells and cytomegalovirus serostatus. TCRdb's table, derived via immunoSEQ multiplex PCR, lists solely in-frame clones and lacks some. The sample shows 50,000 to 70,000 clones, over 70% of them seen only once. The sort gate was single viable CD3+CD4+CD8-CD45RO+ cells for memory CD4+ T cells. Source material: memory CD4+ T cells from blood. The source is an adult in good health and CMV-seropositive.

V is TRBV19 and J is TRBJ1-5; 8 positions agree with TRBD1. Germline lookup yields CDR1 LNHDA and CDR2 SQIVND (reference sequence). J lost 1 base, V lost 5 bases, and 4 bases had no gene match. The CDR3 covers 15 residues. This chain's CDR3 is CASSAQGASNQPQHF. DNA for the CDR3: TGTGCCAGTAGTGCGCAGGGGGCCAGCAATCAGCCCCAGCATTTT.

This chain links TRBV5-1 with TRBJ1-5; 7 nucleotides align to TRBD1. CDR1 and CDR2 (germline): SGHRS, YFSETQ. V was clipped by 3 bases and J by 2 bases; unmatched bases: 5. The CDR3 runs to 15 residues. The CDR3 here is CASSYSGTGNQPQHF. The CDR3 DNA sequence: TGCGCCAGCAGCTATTCCGGGACAGGCAATCAGCCCCAGCATTTT.

This clone was detected a few times. The J gene is TRBJ1-1, the V gene TRBV27; unclear D gene. Per germline, CDR1 MNHEY and CDR2 SMNVEV (reference sequence). The V end was cut by 3 bases, the J end by 1 base, with 6 bases between. The CDR3 runs 13 residues. The CDR3 spells CASSFQENTEAFF. The CDR3 region has the DNA TGTGCCAGCAGTTTTCAGGAGAACACTGAAGCTTTCTTT.

This clone was counted a single time. The J gene is TRBJ2-5, the V gene TRBV18, with unresolved D. Germline V gives CDR1 KGHSH, CDR2 LQKENI. Trimming pared 3 bases from V and 3 bases from J, leaving 8 bases between. This CDR3 has 13 amino acids. This CDR3 reads CASSPPTKETQYF. The CDR3, as DNA: TGTGCCAGCTCACCCCCAACGAAAGAGACCCAGTACTTC.

This clone was detected a few times. The chain carries TRBV7-8 and TRBJ2-3; TRBD2 matches at 8 bases. This CDR3 region has 17 residues. CDR1 SGHVS and CDR2 FQNEAQ come from the germline V gene. After removal of 3 bases from V and 4 bases from J, the junction contained 12 bases not matched to a gene. CDR3 sequence: CASSLQPGLGTADTQYF. Here the CDR3 DNA reads TGTGCCAGCAGCTTGCAACCGGGACTAGGAACCGCAGATACGCAGTATTTT. Full variable domain (missing parts from reference TRBV7-8 and TRBJ2-3): GAGVSQSPRYKVAKRGQDVALRCDPISGHVSLFWYQQALGQGPEFLTYFQNEAQLDKSGLPSDRFFAERPEGSVSTLKIQRTQQEDSAVYLCASSLQPGLGTADTQYFGPGTRLTVL.

CDR3 sequence: CAWSGDGLGPQHF. The CDR3 DNA reads as TGTGCCTGGAGCGGGGACGGGCTTGGGCCCCAGCATTTT. This chain links TRBV30 with TRBJ1-5, with D tentatively TRBD1 (5 bases). CDR3 size: 13 residues. Trimming took 3 bases from V and 9 from J, leaving 15 bases between them. Per germline, CDR1 GTSNPN and CDR2 SVGIG (reference sequence).

The chain combines TRBV5-4 with TRBJ2-7; D is ambiguous. Germline assignment: CDR1 SGHNT and CDR2 YYREEE (reference sequence). V gave up 4 bases and J gave up 2 bases, with 13 bases separating them. CDR3 length equals 14 residues. Here the CDR3 DNA reads TGTGCCAGCAGCACCAACACGATTCCCTACGAGCAGTACTTC. This codes for CASSTNTIPYEQYF.

This clone was found a few times. CDR3 amino acids: CASSLEQSEKLFF. CDR3 in DNA: TGTGCCAGCAGCTTAGAACAGTCTGAAAAACTGTTTTTT. This sequence joins TRBV7-9 and TRBJ1-4; D is unresolved. The CDR3 length is 13 residues. Looked up from germline, CDR1 is SEHNR and CDR2 is FQNEAQ (reference sequence). V lost 1 base, J lost 7 bases, and 7 bases lay in between.

The V and J genes are TRBV7-6 and TRBJ2-5, with 10 bases identical to TRBD1. The CDR3 has 15 amino acids. CDR1 is SGHVS, CDR2 FNYEAQ, per germline. Trimming removed 5 bases from V and 5 bases from J; junction bases left unmatched: 8. The CDR3 sequence: CASSQPGTGVETQYF. The CDR3 nucleotides read TGTGCCAGCAGCCAACCCGGGACAGGGGTCGAGACCCAGTACTTC.

V is TRBV19 and J is TRBJ2-7; 7 bases map to TRBD1. CDR1 is LNHDA and CDR2 is SQIVND in the germline V gene (reference sequence). This CDR3 spans 19 amino acids. Germline trimming cut 9 bases from V and 3 bases from J; bases unmatched to any gene: 26. CDR3: CASRWDRGPGRGQNYEQYV. CDR3 DNA: TGTGCCAGCCGGTGGGACAGAGGGCCGGGCCGAGGTCAAAACTACGAGCAGTACGTC.

As for this clone: A much more abundant neighbour one base away suggests this may be a read error. The sample holds other DNA sequences that translate to the same CDR3. CDR3: CASSEATVQETQYF. CDR3 nucleotide sequence: TGTGCCAGCAGTGAAGCAACAGTTCAAGAGACCCAGTACTTC. The V call is TRBV2, the J call TRBJ2-5; D not resolved. The V end was cut by 0 bases, the J end by 2 bases, with 7 bases between. CDR1 SNHLY and CDR2 FYNNEI come from the germline V gene. The CDR3 loop spans 14 amino acids.

The chain carries TRBV2 and TRBJ1-3; D remains unclear. This CDR3 has 13 residues. The V gene's germline CDR1 is SNHLY and CDR2 FYNNEI. The ends were cut back, 0 bases at V and 4 bases at J, with 4 bases in the middle. The chain's CDR3 is CASSEAAGNTIYF. The DNA of the CDR3 is TGTGCCAGCAGTGAAGCAGCCGGAAACACCATATATTTT. The full variable domain, with the rest looked up from reference TRBV2 and TRBJ1-3, is EPEVTQTPSHQVTQMGQEVILRCVPISNHLYFYWYRQILGQKVEFLVSFYNNEISEKSEIFDDQFSVERPDGSNFTLKIRSTKLEDSAMYFCASSEAAGNTIYFGEGSWLTVV.

A remark on this clone: This same CDR3 is encoded by further DNA sequences in the sample. The rearrangement links TRBV2 to TRBJ2-2, with D perhaps being TRBD1 or TRBD2 (5 bases each). CDR1 and CDR2 from the germline V gene are SNHLY and FYNNEI. Trimming took off 6 bases at V and 0 bases at J, with 11 bases between the two ends. CDR3 length: 15 residues. CDR3 region: CASRSGTANTGELFF. The CDR3 nucleotides are TGTGCCAGCAGGTCCGGGACGGCGAACACCGGGGAGCTGTTTTTT.

CDR3: CASKGTDRGYNEQFF. CDR3 nucleotides: TGTGCCAGCAAAGGAACGGACAGGGGCTACAATGAGCAGTTCTTC. The chain couples TRBV28 to TRBJ2-1; 9 bases align to TRBD1. V trimming: 7 bases; J trimming: 3 bases; junction bases outside the gene matches: 7. The CDR3 is 15 residues long. Germline CDR1 is MDHEN and CDR2 is SYDVKM.

This rearrangement joins TRBV7-8 to TRBJ1-1; D unresolved. V was trimmed by 4 bases and J by 4 bases, leaving 19 bases between them. In germline, CDR1 is SGHVS, CDR2 FQNEAQ. The CDR3 is 16 residues long. The CDR3 region is CASSYGINRVGTEAFF. In nucleotides, the CDR3 is TGTGCCAGCAGCTACGGTATCAACCGGGTTGGCACTGAAGCTTTCTTT.

The V call is TRBV7-2, the J call TRBJ1-5, with unresolved D. Germline CDR1 and CDR2: SGHTA and FQGNSA. Trimming shortened V by 1 base and J by 7 bases, and 14 bases separated the two germline ends. The CDR3 covers 15 residues. The CDR3 protein is CASSLEALPVQPQHF. The CDR3 coding sequence is TGTGCCAGCAGCTTAGAGGCGTTACCGGTCCAGCCCCAGCATTTT.

The chain links TRBV7-2 to TRBJ2-1; the match to TRBD2 covers 8 bases. V dropped 1 base and J dropped 2; count of bases not matched to a gene: 4. The CDR3 length is 16 residues. The germline gives CDR1 SGHTA, CDR2 FQGNSA. This chain's CDR3 is CASSLDGGRPYNEQFF. Here the CDR3 DNA reads TGTGCCAGCAGCTTAGATGGCGGGAGGCCCTACAATGAGCAGTTCTTC.

This chain uses TRBV7-9 with TRBJ1-2; 7 bases are a match to TRBD1. Germline CDR1 and CDR2: SEHNR and FQNEAQ (reference sequence). This CDR3 contains 15 residues. With V trimmed by 4 bases and J by 5 bases, 10 bases remained unmatched. This chain's CDR3 is CASSSQGGLSYGYTF. The CDR3 region has the DNA TGTGCCAGCAGCTCCCAGGGGGGGCTTTCTTATGGCTACACCTTC.

The V call is TRBV7-9, the J call TRBJ1-4; 8 nucleotides agree with TRBD1. The CDR3 has 15 amino acids. Germline loops: CDR1 SEHNR, CDR2 FQNEAQ (reference sequence). The trim removed 2 bases at V and 12 bases at J, leaving 11 bases unmatched. The CDR3 sequence is CASSLQGQGAEELFF. Written as DNA, the CDR3 is TGTGCCAGCAGCTTACAAGGACAGGGAGCCGAGGAACTGTTTTTT.

The count of this clone is one. The gene calls are TRBV6-6 and TRBJ1-5; D gene ambiguous. Trimming removed 5 bases from V and 11 bases from J, with 13 bases in between. The length of the CDR3 is 12 residues. Per the germline V gene, CDR1 is MNHNY and CDR2 is SVGAGI (reference sequence). CDR3 sequence: CASSGPDWAQHF. As DNA, the CDR3 is TGTGCCAGCAGTGGACCCGATTGGGCCCAGCATTTT.

The rearrangement links TRBV30 to TRBJ2-3; weak D call: TRBD2 (6 bases). CDR3 length: 12 amino acids. Trimming removed 4 bases at V and 5 bases at J, with 10 bases between. Looked up from germline, CDR1 is GTSNPN and CDR2 is SVGIG (reference sequence). CDR3 in amino acids: CAWTGRKDTQYF. CDR3 coding DNA: TGTGCCTGGACCGGGAGAAAAGATACGCAGTATTTT. Complete variable domain (other parts from reference TRBV30 and TRBJ2-3): SQTIHQWPATLVQPVGSPLSLECTVEGTSNPNLYWYRQAAGRGLQLLFYSVGIGQISSEVPQNLSASRPQDRQFILSSKKLLLSDSGFYLCAWTGRKDTQYFGPGTRLTVL.

The V call is TRBV5-4, the J call TRBJ2-2; D gene uncertain. The CDR3 runs 13 residues. CDR1 and CDR2 from the germline V gene are SGHNT and YYREEE (reference sequence). Between the trimmed V and J ends, which lost 4 bases and 1 base, there was a span of 5 bases. CDR3: CASSAQNTGELFF. Here the CDR3 DNA reads TGTGCCAGCAGCGCTCAGAACACCGGGGAGCTGTTTTTT.

In this sample, this clone turned up a few times. V is TRBV6-6 and J is TRBJ1-4, with 7 bases that match TRBD1. V was pared by 8 bases and J by 8 bases, with 8 bases of the junction left unmatched. In germline, CDR1 is MNHNY, CDR2 SVGAGI (reference sequence). The CDR3 extends over 13 amino acids. The DNA for the CDR3 is TGTGCCAGCCGTACAGGGGCGCAGGAAAAACTGTTTTTT. Translated: CASRTGAQEKLFF.

The CDR3 sequence: CASSEKGSAEAFF. The CDR3 DNA reads as TGTGCCAGCAGTGAAAAGGGATCCGCTGAAGCTTTCTTT. The genes are TRBV6-5 and TRBJ1-1; unclear D gene. Per the germline V gene, CDR1 is MNHEY and CDR2 is SVGAGI. V was cut by 5 bases and J by 6 bases, with 13 bases left in between. This CDR3 has 13 amino acids.

This clone was seen a single time. V is TRBV27 and J is TRBJ1-5, with 9 bases that match TRBD1. This CDR3 is built from 15 residues. Germline-derived CDR1 and CDR2 are MNHEY and SMNVEV (reference sequence). The ends lost 6 bases at V and 5 bases at J; junction bases unmatched: 8. The CDR3 nucleotides read TGTGCCAGCAGCCACTCAAGGACAGGGGATCAGCCCCAGCATTTT. This gives the protein CASSHSRTGDQPQHF.

CDR3 loop: CSALGTSSGNTIYF. CDR3 bases: TGCAGCGCCCTGGGAACAAGCTCTGGAAACACCATATATTTT. The rearrangement joins TRBV29-1 to TRBJ1-3, with D unresolved. V was cut by 7 bases and J by 0 bases, with 13 bases left in between. Germline V lookup: CDR1 SQVTM, CDR2 ANQGSEA. The CDR3 is 14 amino acids. The full variable domain, with the rest looked up from reference TRBV29-1 and TRBJ1-3, is SAVISQKPSRDICQRGTSLTIQCQVDSQVTMMFWYRQQPGQSLTLIATANQGSEATYESGFVIDKFPISRPNLTFSTLTVSNMSPEDSSIYLCSALGTSSGNTIYFGEGSWLTVV.

The chain couples TRBV28 to TRBJ2-3; D unclear. The germline CDR1 and CDR2 sequences are MDHEN and SYDVKM. V lost 3 bases and J 6 bases, leaving 13 bases between the germline ends. The CDR3 extends over 14 amino acids. CDR3 DNA sequence: TGTGCCAGCAGTTTGGGATCACATTGGGATACGCAGTATTTT. The encoded protein is CASSLGSHWDTQYF.